A single T cell receptor beta chain is shown here with its context. Its matching antigen is unknown. This sample is drawn from a study of T-cell memory formation after mild COVID-19. Study conclusions and caveats: Day 37-peaking second-wave clones had unconfirmed SARS-CoV-2 specificity.

With constant-segment primers, 5'RACE yielded cDNA libraries of TCR alpha and TCR beta that carried sample barcodes and UMIs. TCRdb independently ran MiXCR on the 5' RACE reads; one entry per CDR3 protein. The repertoire holds fewer than 600,000 distinct CDR3 sequences, with roughly 21% as singletons. The germline V gene encodes CDR1 SNHLY and CDR2 FYNNEI. The CDR3 is 13 residues long. V was cut by 4 bases and J by 2 bases, with 5 bases left in between. The chain uses TRBV2 and TRBJ2-2, with no clear D. The sequence derives from an adult woman who had mild COVID-19 (a few samples of this study predate the infection). Cell type and time point are not known. Sequenced material: PBMCs or a T cell subset sorted from them (not recorded which). The CDR3 nucleotides read TGTGCCAGCAGTGCTCAAAACACCGGGGAGCTGTTTTTT. Amino acids: CASSAQNTGELFF.